Following are 7 T cell receptor beta chains from one sample sequenced in a study of molecular identifiers for immune sequencing clone quantification. TCRdb ran MiXCR on the PCR reads and lists one entry per CDR3 protein. The table lists fewer than 350,000 distinct CDR3 sequences, roughly a quarter of them singletons. The specimen sequenced was naive CD8+ T cells from blood, with Jurkat cell RNA spiked in. Described subset: FACS-sorted CD8+CD4-CCR7+CD45RA+ naive T cells. The receptors come from a human donor in good health. Some libraries in this study had Jurkat cell RNA spiked in.

Of note for this clonotype: Because the CDR3 is missing its conserved closing phenylalanine or tryptophan, this is likely a read error. The J gene is TRBJ1-3, the V gene TRBV29-1; D is unresolved. This CDR3 contains 14 residues. V lost 7 bases and J 2 bases, leaving 15 bases between the germline ends. CDR1 is SQVTM, CDR2 ANQGSEA, per germline. CDR3 bases: TGCAGCGCCGGGCATAGTAGGGCTGGAAACACCATATATCTT. Translation: CSAGHSRAGNTIYL.

This chain uses TRBV9 with TRBJ2-6; D is undetermined. Germline V CDR1 and CDR2: SGDLS, YYNGEE. V lost 5 bases to trimming and J lost 1 base, with 13 bases between them. The CDR3 loop spans 16 amino acids. CDR3 in amino acids: CASRPPLGSGANVLTF. In DNA, the CDR3 is TGTGCCAGCAGACCCCCCCTGGGTTCTGGGGCCAACGTCCTGACTTTC.

This clonotype showed up many times. The chain couples TRBV6-6 to TRBJ1-1, with D possibly matching TRBD1 (5 bases). Germline V gene lookup returns CDR1 MNHNY and CDR2 SVGAGI (reference sequence). CDR3 size: 15 residues. Trimming pared 8 bases from V and 1 base from J, leaving 17 bases between. CDR3 sequence reads: CASPIVPGQNTEAFF. Here the CDR3 DNA reads TGTGCCAGCCCAATCGTTCCCGGACAGAACACTGAAGCTTTCTTT.

This clonotype was seen more than once but under ten times. The chain joins TRBV7-9 to TRBJ2-7; 9 positions agree with TRBD2. Germline CDR1 SEHNR, CDR2 FQNEAQ (reference sequence). The CDR3 extends over 15 amino acids. Losses at the gene ends were 1 base for V and 6 bases for J; bases not matched to a gene: 7. The CDR3 DNA is TGTGCCAGCAGCTTAGGTCTAGCGGGACCTCTCGAGCAGTACTTC. It translates to CASSLGLAGPLEQYF.

The genes are TRBV12-3 or TRBV12-4 and TRBJ2-7, with 7 positions matching TRBD1. J lost 7 bases, V lost 6 bases, and 15 bases had no gene match. The CDR3 totals 15 residues. The CDR3 sequence is CASRPDRVPHLEQYF. Here the CDR3 DNA reads TGTGCCAGCAGACCTGACAGGGTACCCCATTTGGAGCAGTACTTC.

V is TRBV27 and J is TRBJ2-1; 7 bases match TRBD2. The ends lost 6 bases at V and 7 bases at J; junction bases unmatched: 12. The V gene's germline CDR1 is MNHEY and CDR2 SMNVEV (reference sequence). The CDR3 contains 15 residues. CDR3 protein: CASSPTSALSNEQFF. The CDR3 DNA sequence: TGTGCCAGCAGCCCTACTAGCGCGCTGAGTAATGAGCAGTTCTTC.

With regard to this clonotype: A much larger clone sits a single nucleotide away, making a read error possible. The chain couples TRBV12-3 or TRBV12-4 to TRBJ2-5, with 7 bases lining up with TRBD1. The trim removed 4 bases at V and 4 bases at J, leaving 18 bases unmatched. This CDR3 is built from 18 residues. The CDR3 DNA sequence: TGTGCCAGCAGTTCATCGACGGTGGACAGGTGGGGAAGAGAGACCCAGTACTTC. It encodes CASSSSTVDRWGRETQYF.